Each of the 23 T cell receptor beta chains below was sequenced from the same sample in a study of beta chain features in type 1 diabetes. These receptors are not linked to any known antigen. The isolated RNA, all of it, was reverse transcribed, so expressed TCRB transcripts were what got sequenced. Measured with immunoSEQ multiplex PCR; TCRdb has only the in-frame clones, and not every one. The data contain around 360,000 clones, 10% to 15% of them singletons. Study findings and constraints: Type 1 diabetes patients showed a moderate but significant shortening of TCRB CDR3s in all four CD4+ subsets.

Sequencing was done on a sample of naive CD4+ T cells from blood. All receptors derive from a woman aged 18-29 years with type 1 diabetes.

This clone was found a few times. This rearrangement joins TRBV30 to TRBJ1-2; D perhaps matches TRBD1 (6 bases). This CDR3 region has 12 residues. The V gene's germline CDR1 is GTSNPN and CDR2 SVGIG (reference sequence). The germline V and J ends were trimmed by 5 bases and 3 bases, with 10 bases remaining between them. The CDR3 DNA sequence: TGTGCCTGGTTCACAGGGCACTATGGCTACACCTTC. Amino acid sequence: CAWFTGHYGYTF.

A few counts support this clone. This chain's CDR3 is CATSRVYSGELFF. CDR3 coding DNA: TGTGCCACCAGCAGAGTATATAGCGGGGAGCTGTTTTTT. The rearrangement uses TRBV15 and TRBJ2-2; D call uncertain. The CDR3 length is 13 residues. Trimming stripped 1 base from V and 7 bases from J, with 7 bases between. Germline V gene sequence: CDR1 LNHNV, CDR2 YYDKDF (reference sequence). Full variable domain (rest looked up from reference TRBV15 and TRBJ2-2): DAMVIQNPRYQVTQFGKPVTLSCSQTLNHNVMYWYQQKSSQAPKLLFHYYDKDFNNEADTPDNFQSRRPNTSFCFLDIRSPGLGDTAMYLCATSRVYSGELFFGEGSRLTVL.

The V gene is TRBV7-9, the J gene TRBJ1-6; D is unclear. Between the trimmed V and J ends, which lost 5 bases and 7 bases, there was a span of 9 bases. Germline V gene data show CDR1 as SEHNR and CDR2 as FQNEAQ (reference sequence). The CDR3 extends over 13 amino acids. Written as DNA, the CDR3 is TGTGCCAGCAGCGGCCATACCAATTCACCCCTCCACTTT. This codes for CASSGHTNSPLHF.

The rearrangement uses TRBV11-2 and TRBJ2-1; weak D call: TRBD1 (5 bases). The CDR3 runs 13 residues. Germline values: CDR1 SGHAT, CDR2 FQNNGV. V lost 7 bases and J 6 bases, leaving 13 bases between the germline ends. This CDR3 is CASKLSGLNEQFF. CDR3 coding DNA: TGTGCCAGCAAACTGTCAGGGCTCAATGAGCAGTTCTTC.

V and J are TRBV4-3 and TRBJ2-1, with D possibly being TRBD1 (5 bases). Germline V gene lookup returns CDR1 LGHNA and CDR2 YSLEER. This CDR3 has 15 amino acids. V was shortened by 0 bases and J by 4 bases, with 10 bases between the two germline ends. CDR3 loop: CASSQEGASYNEQFF. The CDR3 region has the DNA TGCGCCAGCAGCCAAGAAGGGGCTTCATACAATGAGCAGTTCTTC.

The chain links TRBV10-3 to TRBJ2-5; 9 bases agree with TRBD1. The germline CDR1 and CDR2 sequences are ENHRY and SYGVKD. CDR3 length equals 15 residues. Trimming cost V 3 bases and J 2 bases; bases outside gene matches: 4. The CDR3 sequence: CAISDGQGRQETQYF. The CDR3 bases are TGTGCCATCAGTGACGGACAGGGGCGGCAAGAGACCCAGTACTTC.

V and J are TRBV10-3 and TRBJ1-6; D might be TRBD1 (5 bases). Germline CDR1 is ENHRY and CDR2 is SYGVKD. The CDR3 has 14 amino acids. V lost 4 bases and J 8 bases, leaving 12 bases between the germline ends. CDR3 in amino acids: CAISGTQQDSPLHF. The CDR3 DNA sequence: TGTGCCATCAGTGGCACACAACAGGATTCACCCCTCCACTTT.

This clone was counted only a few times. This chain links TRBV7-8 with TRBJ2-7; 8 bases are shared with TRBD2. With V trimmed by 1 base and J by 4 bases, 12 bases remained unmatched. This CDR3 comprises 17 residues. Germline V gene lookup returns CDR1 SGHVS and CDR2 FQNEAQ. CDR3: CASSLGGLVTSDYEQYF. The CDR3 DNA follows: TGTGCCAGCAGCTTAGGAGGGCTCGTGACTAGCGATTACGAGCAGTACTTC. The whole variable domain, filled in from reference TRBV7-8 and TRBJ2-7, reads GAGVSQSPRYKVAKRGQDVALRCDPISGHVSLFWYQQALGQGPEFLTYFQNEAQLDKSGLPSDRFFAERPEGSVSTLKIQRTQQEDSAVYLCASSLGGLVTSDYEQYFGPGTRLTVT.

The chain links TRBV7-8 to TRBJ2-1; the match to TRBD2 covers 10 bases. The V gene end was trimmed by 1 base and the J gene end by 9 bases; junction bases not matched to a gene: 12. The germline V gene encodes CDR1 SGHVS and CDR2 FQNEAQ. The CDR3 sequence is 17 residues long. For the CDR3, the DNA is TGTGCCAGCAGCTTAGTCAACTTAGCGGGAGGTTTCGGTGAGCAGTTCTTC. This gives the protein CASSLVNLAGGFGEQFF.

V is TRBV15 and J is TRBJ1-1; tentative D call: TRBD1 (6 bases). The V end was cut by 5 bases, the J end by 2 bases, with 12 bases between. This CDR3 has 14 amino acids. The germline V gene encodes CDR1 LNHNV and CDR2 YYDKDF (reference sequence). CDR3 in amino acids: CATSPDSLNTEAFF. For the CDR3, the DNA is TGTGCCACCAGCCCGGACAGCTTAAACACTGAAGCTTTCTTT.

V and J are TRBV11-2 and TRBJ2-1; a weak D match, TRBD2 (6 bases). V was pared by 5 bases and J by 9 bases, with 23 bases between. Germline CDR1 is SGHAT and CDR2 is FQNNGV. The CDR3 has 16 amino acids. The CDR3 coding sequence is TGTGCCAGCAGCCTCGGACTAAACTCTTTCCCGGCTGAGCAGTTCTTC. It yields the protein CASSLGLNSFPAEQFF.

The V and J genes are TRBV2 and TRBJ1-3, with D maybe TRBD1 (5 bases). Germline V lookup: CDR1 SNHLY, CDR2 FYNNEI. V lost 3 bases and J lost 0, with 24 bases in between. The CDR3 is made up of 20 amino acids. CDR3 nucleotide sequence: TGTGCCAGCAGTGAGCCCACTATCCCGTGGGGCAACGACTCTGGAAACACCATATATTTT. It specifies CASSEPTIPWGNDSGNTIYF.

This clone showed up just a few times. CDR3 residues: CASSPRTSGTDTQYF. The CDR3 coding sequence is TGTGCCAGCAGCCCCAGGACTAGCGGGACAGATACGCAGTATTTT. This chain joins TRBV13 and TRBJ2-3; 11 bases agree with TRBD2. The trim removed 5 bases at V and 3 bases at J, leaving 4 bases unmatched. Germline V CDR1 and CDR2: PRHDT, FYEKMQ (reference sequence). The CDR3 spans 15 residues.

The sample holds a few counts of this clone. The same CDR3 can be traced to other DNA sequences in this sample. This chain connects TRBV9 to TRBJ1-1; D not resolved. Trimming left V 3 bases short and J 3 bases short, with 3 bases between. The CDR3 spans 11 residues. The germline V gene encodes CDR1 SGDLS and CDR2 YYNGEE. This CDR3 reads CASSADTEAFF. The DNA for the CDR3 is TGTGCCAGCAGCGCGGACACTGAAGCTTTCTTT.

The chain combines TRBV5-5 with TRBJ1-6, with D perhaps TRBD1 (6 bases). The CDR3 covers 15 residues. The V gene's germline CDR1 is SGHKS and CDR2 YYEKEE (reference sequence). Trimming left V 7 bases short and J 0 bases short, with 11 bases between. The CDR3 DNA follows: TGTGCCAGCGGATTAGGGGGCTCCTATAATTCACCCCTCCACTTT. Protein: CASGLGGSYNSPLHF. Together with reference TRBV5-5 and TRBJ1-6, the CDR3 gives the full variable domain: DAGVTQSPTHLIKTRGQQVTLRCSPISGHKSVSWYQQVLGQGPQFIFQYYEKEERGRGNFPDRFSARQFPNYSSELNVNALLLGDSALYLCASGLGGSYNSPLHFGNGTRLTVT.

This clone was found a few times. The rearrangement links TRBV9 to TRBJ2-5, with D unresolved. This CDR3 comprises 13 residues. In germline, CDR1 is SGDLS, CDR2 YYNGEE. Trimming cost V 0 bases and J 2 bases, with 5 bases left between them. The CDR3 loop reads CASSVVGQETQYF. CDR3 sequence (DNA): TGTGCCAGCAGCGTAGTCGGGCAAGAGACCCAGTACTTC.

In its sample, this clone was seen a few times. The genes are TRBV30 and TRBJ2-7, with D possibly TRBD2 on 5 matching bases. Trimming stripped 4 bases from V and 7 bases from J, with 11 bases between. The CDR3 is made up of 11 amino acids. Germline CDR1 and CDR2: GTSNPN and SVGIG (reference sequence). The DNA for the CDR3 is TGTGCCTGGAAAATCGGGGTAGAGCAGTACTTC. Encoded protein: CAWKIGVEQYF.

There are a few counts of this clone. This chain joins TRBV6-6 and TRBJ2-7, with 9 bases that match TRBD1. With 11 bases clipped from V and 6 bases from J, the junction kept 8 bases outside the gene matches. CDR3 size: 12 residues. Germline lookup yields CDR1 MNHNY and CDR2 SVGAGI (reference sequence). The CDR3 protein is CAGGTGRREQYF. The CDR3, as DNA: TGTGCCGGCGGGACAGGGCGTCGCGAGCAGTACTTC.

In this sample, this clone turned up a few times. CDR3 amino acids: CASSLGVSGRRETQYF. The CDR3 coding sequence is TGTGCCAGCAGCTTGGGGGTCTCGGGTCGGCGAGAGACCCAGTACTTC. This chain connects TRBV5-4 to TRBJ2-5; no definite D call. CDR3 size: 16 residues. The germline CDR1 and CDR2 sequences are SGHNT and YYREEE (reference sequence). Trimming left V 0 bases short and J 4 bases short, with 16 bases between.

This clone appeared a few times. This chain links TRBV7-2 with TRBJ1-2; D perhaps matches TRBD1 (5 bases). The V and J ends lost 4 bases and 5 bases respectively, with 17 bases between them. Germline loops: CDR1 SGHTA, CDR2 FQGNSA. The CDR3 has 15 amino acids. CDR3 sequence (DNA): TGTGCCAGCAGCTCAAGAGCAGGGTCTCCTTATGGCTACACCTTC. Translating gives CASSSRAGSPYGYTF.

This clone was detected only a few times. The V gene is TRBV19, the J gene TRBJ1-2, with D perhaps matching TRBD1 (6 bases). Trimming took 7 bases from V and 8 from J, leaving 14 bases between them. The CDR3 loop spans 12 amino acids. Germline loops: CDR1 LNHDA, CDR2 SQIVND (reference sequence). The CDR3 sequence is CASKGEWSGYTF. The CDR3 DNA is TGTGCCAGTAAGGGGGAGTGGAGCGGCTACACCTTC.

This clone has just a few counts. V gene TRBV5-4 combines with J gene TRBJ2-7; the match to TRBD2 covers 11 bases. The CDR3 totals 14 residues. Trimming took 2 bases from V and 2 from J; bases not matched to a gene: 0. The germline gives CDR1 SGHNT, CDR2 YYREEE (reference sequence). The CDR3 region is CASSFSGRAYEQYF. The CDR3 DNA reads TGTGCCAGCAGCTTTAGCGGGAGGGCCTACGAGCAGTACTTC.

J is TRBJ1-4 and V is TRBV28, with a weak D call TRBD1 (6 bases). In germline, CDR1 is MDHEN, CDR2 SYDVKM. This CDR3 contains 16 residues. V lost 5 bases to trimming and J lost 4 bases, with 17 bases between them. CDR3 sequence: CASSPLMSGDNEKLFF. Written as DNA, the CDR3 is TGTGCCAGCAGTCCGTTGATGTCAGGGGATAATGAAAAACTGTTTTTT.